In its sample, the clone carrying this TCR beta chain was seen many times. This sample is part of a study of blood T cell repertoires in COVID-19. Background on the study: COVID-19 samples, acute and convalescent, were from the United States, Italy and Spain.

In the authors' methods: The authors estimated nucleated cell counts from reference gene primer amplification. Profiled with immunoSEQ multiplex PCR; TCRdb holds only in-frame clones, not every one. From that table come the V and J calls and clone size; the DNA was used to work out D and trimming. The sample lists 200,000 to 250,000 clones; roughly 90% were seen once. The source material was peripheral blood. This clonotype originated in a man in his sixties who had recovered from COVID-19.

CDR3 coding DNA: TGCGCCAGCAGCTTCGGACAATGGGTTATGACTGGGGCCAACGTCCTGACTTTC. It yields the protein CASSFGQWVMTGANVLTF. The J gene is TRBJ2-6, the V gene TRBV5-1; possible D gene TRBD1, 5 bases. V was trimmed by 2 bases and J by 2 bases, leaving 17 bases between them. Germline V gives CDR1 SGHRS, CDR2 YFSETQ. The CDR3 loop spans 18 amino acids.